This TCR beta chain originates from a study of T cells in Graves' hyperthyroidism and ophthalmopathy. Regions amplified from RNA transcripts were the TCR beta CDR3 regions. The study used the HTBI primer set for a first-round RT-PCR of the TCR CDR3. TCRdb processed the multiplex PCR reads anew with MiXCR; each CDR3 protein has one entry. The repertoire consists of fewer than 650,000 distinct CDR3 sequences, with approximately 14% occurring once and the leading ten covering less than 9%. In this sample, this clonotype turned up many times. This TCR derives from a woman younger than 35 with Graves' ophthalmopathy. Sequenced material: blood.

The CDR3 here is CASSLVDRGNTEAFF. In DNA form, the CDR3 reads TGTGCCAGCAGCTTAGTAGACAGGGGGAACACTGAAGCTTTCTTT. V usage is TRBV11-2 and J usage is TRBJ1-1, with 8 bases lining up with TRBD1. V dropped 1 base and J dropped 1; count of bases not matched to a gene: 2. CDR3 length: 15 residues. CDR1 is SGHAT and CDR2 is FQNNGV in the germline V gene.